The table lists the clone carrying this TCR beta chain with a count of one. Other DNA sequences in the same sample also yield this CDR3. Trimming removed 6 bases from V and 4 bases from J; junction bases left unmatched: 1. The CDR3 has 12 residues. Per the germline V gene, CDR1 is LNHDA and CDR2 is SQIVND (reference sequence). This sample is drawn from a study of blood T cell repertoires in COVID-19. Method: immunoSEQ multiplex PCR; TCRdb's copy keeps in-frame clones and lacks some. The table records approximately 450,000 clones, 87% of them present only once. The clonotype comes from a woman between 18 and 29 years old with acute COVID-19. Specimen: PBMCs or T cells enriched from blood (not recorded which). The gene calls are TRBV19 and TRBJ2-5, with TRBD1 identical over 8 bases. CDR3 protein: CASSDRGETQYF. CDR3 DNA: TGTGCCAGTAGCGACAGGGGAGAGACCCAGTACTTC.